The present T cell receptor (beta chain) was sequenced within a study of molecular identifiers for immune sequencing clone quantification. As previously described, bulk TCR libraries were made using listed TCR primers. MiXCR was run by TCRdb on the PCR reads, yielding one entry per CDR3 protein. The sample includes a few hundred thousand distinct CDR3 sequences, around 23% seen only once; the top ten take under 0.8%. From germline, CDR1 is MDHEN and CDR2 SYDVKM. This CDR3 comprises 15 residues. V dropped 5 bases and J dropped 4 bases, with 18 bases sitting between them. Findings and limits, study-wide: Spiked Jurkat TCR RNA equivalent to one cell reportedly surfaced among some 1 million naive cells.

This clonotype was counted many times. The antigen is not known. Researchers sorted naive CD8 T cells as cells that were CD8+CD4-CCR7+CD45RA+. The chain links TRBV28 to TRBJ2-7; D is ambiguous. The sequence was obtained from a human donor in good health. Some libraries in this study had Jurkat cell RNA spiked in. Material for sequencing was naive CD8+ T cells from blood, with Jurkat cell RNA spiked in. The subset was: FACS-sorted CD8+CD4-CCR7+CD45RA+ naive T cells. The CDR3 sequence: CASSPTAISWYEQYF. CDR3 coding DNA: TGTGCCAGCAGTCCAACAGCGATAAGTTGGTACGAGCAGTACTTC. The full variable domain, in which reference TRBV28 and TRBJ2-7 provide the parts outside the CDR3, is DVKVTQSSRYLVKRTGEKVFLECVQDMDHENMFWYRQDPGLGLRLIYFSYDVKMKEKGDIPEGYSVSREKKERFSLILESASTNQTSMYLCASSPTAISWYEQYFGPGTRLTVT.